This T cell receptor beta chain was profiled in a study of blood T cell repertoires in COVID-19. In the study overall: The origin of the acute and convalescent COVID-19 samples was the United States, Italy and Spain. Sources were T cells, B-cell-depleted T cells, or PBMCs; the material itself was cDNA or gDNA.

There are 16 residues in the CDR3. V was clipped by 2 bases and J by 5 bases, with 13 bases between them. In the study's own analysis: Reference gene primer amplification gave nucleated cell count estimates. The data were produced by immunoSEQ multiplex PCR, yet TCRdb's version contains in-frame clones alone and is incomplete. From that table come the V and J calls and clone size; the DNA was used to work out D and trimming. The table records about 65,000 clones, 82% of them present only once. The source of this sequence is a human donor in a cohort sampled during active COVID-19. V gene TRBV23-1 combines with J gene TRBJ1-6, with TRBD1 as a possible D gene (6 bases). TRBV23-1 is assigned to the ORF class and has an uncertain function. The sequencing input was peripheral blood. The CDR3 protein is CASSQDRRADNSPLHF. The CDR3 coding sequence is TGCGCCAGCAGTCAAGACAGGAGAGCGGATAATTCACCCCTCCACTTT.